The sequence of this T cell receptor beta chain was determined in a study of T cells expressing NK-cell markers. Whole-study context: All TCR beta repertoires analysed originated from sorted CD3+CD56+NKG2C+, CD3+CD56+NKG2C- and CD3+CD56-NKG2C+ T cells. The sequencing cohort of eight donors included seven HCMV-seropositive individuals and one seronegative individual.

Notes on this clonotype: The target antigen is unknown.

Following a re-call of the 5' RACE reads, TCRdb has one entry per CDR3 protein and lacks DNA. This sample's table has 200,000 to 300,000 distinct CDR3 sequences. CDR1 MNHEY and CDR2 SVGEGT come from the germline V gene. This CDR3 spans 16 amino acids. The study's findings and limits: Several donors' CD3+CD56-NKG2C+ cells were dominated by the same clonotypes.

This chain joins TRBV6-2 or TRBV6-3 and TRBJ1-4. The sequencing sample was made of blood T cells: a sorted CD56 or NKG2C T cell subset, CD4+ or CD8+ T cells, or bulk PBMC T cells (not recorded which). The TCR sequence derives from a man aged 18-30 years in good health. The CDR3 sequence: CASRLTTLRGLGKLFF.